This TCR beta chain was captured in a study of T cells in Graves' hyperthyroidism and ophthalmopathy. Patients were excluded because of uncontrolled infection, other autoimmune disease, pregnancy or lactation. The PBMCs studied were ones that came from 9 to 10 ml fresh peripheral blood. Amplification of TCR beta CDR3 regions used RNA as the template. In the first-round RT-PCR of the TCR CDR3, the HTBI primer set was used. Each CDR3 protein is one row after TCRdb ran MiXCR on the multiplex PCR reads. Among more than 350,000 distinct CDR3 sequences listed, nearly 15% were seen once. CDR1 and CDR2 (germline): MNHEY, SVGAGI. The V and J ends lost 2 bases and 2 bases respectively, with 16 bases between them. This CDR3 has 16 residues.

The chain carries TRBV6-5 and TRBJ2-7; D is perhaps TRBD1 (5 bases). This receptor was taken from a woman aged 55-70 years with Graves' ophthalmopathy. The sequencing input was blood. The CDR3 is CASSYPIQGSPYEQYF. CDR3 nucleotides: TGTGCCAGCAGTTACCCTATCCAGGGAAGCCCCTACGAGCAGTACTTC.